This passage covers 28 T cell receptor beta chains from one sample sequenced in a study of T-cell reconstitution after alpha-beta-depleted transplantation in children. Construction of the TCRbeta library involved unique molecular identifiers. TCRdb re-called the PCR reads with MiXCR, one entry per CDR3 protein. Of nearly 250,000 distinct CDR3 sequences listed, 8.2% are singletons. Sequences were derived from PBMCs, mostly from graft donor cells, sampled 180 days after TCRalphabeta/CD19-depleted stem cell transplant. The receptors were gathered from a male patient younger than 18 who had a stem cell transplant for acute lymphoblastic leukemia, so the T cells may come from the graft donor.

In this sample, this clonotype turned up many times. A read error may produce the germline difference seen at one junction end. The J gene is TRBJ2-7, the V gene TRBV28, with D possibly being TRBD2 (6 bases). This CDR3 region has 11 residues. In germline, CDR1 is MDHEN, CDR2 SYDVKM. The CDR3 sequence: CASSYLEGTFF. The CDR3 DNA is TGTGCCAGCAGTTATTTAGAGGGGACTTTCTTC.

This clonotype was recorded many times. The rearrangement joins TRBV9 to TRBJ2-3; no firm D call. The germline V gene encodes CDR1 SGDLS and CDR2 YYNGEE. The V and J ends lost 0 bases and 0 bases respectively, with 11 bases between them. The CDR3 spans 16 residues. The CDR3 reads CASSVEGFPSTDTQYF. For the CDR3, the DNA is TGTGCCAGCAGCGTAGAGGGATTCCCTAGCACAGATACGCAGTATTTT.

This clonotype has a handful of counts. The chain combines TRBV7-6 with TRBJ1-1; TRBD1 might be the D (5 bases). CDR1 SGHVS and CDR2 FNYEAQ come from the germline V gene. The V gene lost 0 bases and the J gene lost 0 bases, with 11 bases spanning the gap. This CDR3 spans 16 amino acids. CDR3 residues: CASSLAGGGMNTEAFF. The CDR3 bases are TGTGCCAGCAGCTTAGCGGGGGGGGGGATGAACACTGAAGCTTTCTTT.

The rearrangement joins TRBV7-3 to TRBJ2-2; D call uncertain. Trimming took 3 bases from V and 3 from J, leaving 5 bases between them. This CDR3 is built from 13 residues. The germline CDR1 and CDR2 sequences are SGHTA and FQGTGA. The CDR3 bases are TGTGCCAGCAGCTTCACATACACCGGGGAGCTGTTTTTT. It specifies CASSFTYTGELFF.

This clonotype appeared many times. The chain carries TRBV29-1 and TRBJ2-5; the match to TRBD2 covers 8 bases. CDR3 size: 14 residues. Trimming took 4 bases from V and 0 from J; bases not matched to a gene: 4. Germline V gives CDR1 SQVTM, CDR2 ANQGSEA. CDR3: CSVVASGYQETQYF. In DNA, the CDR3 is TGCAGCGTTGTGGCTAGCGGGTACCAAGAGACCCAGTACTTC.

This clonotype was counted ten times or more. The chain recombines TRBV6-5 with TRBJ2-3; TRBD2 agrees at 12 bases. J was trimmed by 5 bases and V by 2 bases; bases with no gene match: 2. The CDR3 is 15 amino acids. In germline, CDR1 is MNHEY, CDR2 SVGAGI. The CDR3 sequence is CASSYLGLAGDTQYF. As DNA, the CDR3 is TGTGCCAGCAGTTACCTGGGACTAGCGGGAGATACGCAGTATTTT.

This clonotype was seen repeatedly, ten times or more. This chain uses TRBV27 with TRBJ2-7; D is ambiguous. The germline V gene has CDR1 MNHEY and CDR2 SMNVEV (reference sequence). There are 13 residues in the CDR3. Between the trimmed V and J ends, which lost 3 bases and 2 bases, there was a span of 8 bases. CDR3 sequence: CASSFTNTYEQYF. DNA for the CDR3: TGTGCCAGCAGTTTTACTAATACCTACGAGCAGTACTTC.

This clonotype has only one observation. A much larger clone is a single base away; this may be a read error. The chain links TRBV2 to TRBJ2-3; TRBD2 matches at 11 bases. CDR1 SNHLY and CDR2 FYNNEI come from the germline V gene. This CDR3 has 18 amino acids. The CDR3 DNA sequence: TGTACCAGCAGTCCCGGAACCCCTCTAGCGGGAGGTGGAGATACGCAGTATTTT. It is translated as CTSSPGTPLAGGGDTQYF.

This clonotype was detected many times. The chain links TRBV5-1 to TRBJ2-1; no clear D gene. Trimming pared 4 bases from V and 0 bases from J, leaving 14 bases between. The CDR3 sequence is 16 residues long. Germline CDR1 reads SGHRS; CDR2 reads YFSETQ. The CDR3 loop is CASSVVPTLSYNEQFF. The CDR3 DNA follows: TGCGCCAGCAGCGTCGTCCCTACCCTCTCCTACAATGAGCAGTTCTTC.

This clonotype was detected ten times or more. The CDR3 bases are TGTGCCAGCACCGGACAGGGGACGTACAATGAGCAGTTCTTC. Its protein is CASTGQGTYNEQFF. The chain uses TRBV7-9 and TRBJ2-1, with 9 bases lining up with TRBD1. The CDR3 has 14 residues. The V gene end was trimmed by 7 bases and the J gene end by 4 bases; junction bases not matched to a gene: 5. Per the germline V gene, CDR1 is SEHNR and CDR2 is FQNEAQ (reference sequence).

The chain links TRBV13 to TRBJ2-6; D is tentatively TRBD1 or TRBD2 (6 bases each). Deletions cut 4 bases from V and 2 bases from J, with 24 bases between. The CDR3 extends over 20 amino acids. Germline V gene lookup returns CDR1 PRHDT and CDR2 FYEKMQ (reference sequence). The CDR3 spells CASSSTNRAQGGTGANVLTF. The CDR3 DNA reads as TGTGCCAGCAGCTCTACTAATAGGGCCCAAGGGGGGACTGGGGCCAACGTCCTGACTTTC. The full variable domain, with the rest looked up from reference TRBV13 and TRBJ2-6, is AAGVIQSPRHLIKEKRETATLKCYPIPRHDTVYWYQQGPGQDPQFLISFYEKMQSDKGSIPDRFSAQQFSDYHSELNMSSLELGDSALYFCASSSTNRAQGGTGANVLTFGAGSRLTVL.

This sequence joins TRBV6-4 and TRBJ2-7, with 8 nucleotides matching TRBD2. The CDR3 contains 13 residues. The J segment lost 5 bases and the V segment lost 11 bases, leaving 11 bases of the junction unmatched. Germline V gene data show CDR1 as MRHNA and CDR2 as SNTAGT. This CDR3 is CAAGRGSPHEQYF. The CDR3 nucleotides read TGTGCCGCCGGGAGGGGGTCCCCCCACGAGCAGTACTTC.

This clonotype came up many times. CDR3 nucleotides: TGTGCCAGCAGCCAAGCTTCTAGTCGGGGGAGCTCCTACAATGAGCAGTTCTTC. It encodes CASSQASSRGSSYNEQFF. The genes are TRBV4-2 and TRBJ2-1, with D possibly being TRBD2 (6 bases). Germline V gene data show CDR1 as LGHNA and CDR2 as YNFKEQ. V was clipped by 1 base and J by 0 bases, with 16 bases between them. The CDR3 covers 18 residues.

The table lists this clonotype with many counts. The chain uses TRBV5-1 and TRBJ1-6, with D unresolved. Germline values: CDR1 SGHRS, CDR2 YFSETQ. With 0 bases removed from V and 6 bases from J, the gap between germline ends came to 13 bases. The CDR3 is 16 residues long. The CDR3 DNA follows: TGCGCCAGCAGCTTGGTCGGTGGTTCCCTTAATTCACCCCTCCACTTT. Amino acids: CASSLVGGSLNSPLHF.

This clonotype was detected ten times or more. J is TRBJ2-5 and V is TRBV11-2; possibly TRBD1 or TRBD2 for D (5 bases each). The germline V gene has CDR1 SGHAT and CDR2 FQNNGV. This CDR3 is built from 15 residues. Trimming took off 6 bases at V and 5 bases at J, with 19 bases between the two ends. CDR3 in amino acids: CASRAVGADRETQYF. The CDR3 DNA is TGTGCCAGCAGGGCCGTCGGGGCGGACCGGGAGACCCAGTACTTC.

This clonotype occurred many times. The chain recombines TRBV27 with TRBJ2-4; D is unclear. The CDR3 totals 15 residues. Between the trimmed V and J ends, which lost 5 bases and 0 bases, there was a span of 11 bases. Germline CDR1 MNHEY, CDR2 SMNVEV (reference sequence). CDR3 in amino acids: CASSPTHPAKNIQYF. The CDR3 bases are TGTGCCAGCAGTCCCACCCATCCAGCCAAAAACATTCAGTACTTC.

At least ten counts were recorded for this clonotype. This rearrangement joins TRBV3-1 to TRBJ2-7; D is undetermined. The CDR3 sequence is 16 residues long. CDR1 LGHDT and CDR2 YNNKEL come from the germline V gene (reference sequence). V was cut by 0 bases and J by 2 bases, with 14 bases left in between. CDR3 loop: CASSQEYYRNPYEQYF. CDR3 nucleotide sequence: TGTGCCAGCAGCCAAGAATACTACCGAAACCCCTACGAGCAGTACTTC.

This clonotype was detected many times. The rearrangement joins TRBV12-3 or TRBV12-4 to TRBJ2-3; the D gene is possibly TRBD1 (5 bases). This CDR3 is 14 amino acids long. Trimming stripped 4 bases from V and 3 bases from J, with 11 bases between. The CDR3 DNA is TGTGCCAGCAGTTATGTCAGGGTGACAGATACGCAGTATTTT. It is translated as CASSYVRVTDTQYF.

Turning to this clonotype: An end of the junction does not agree with germline; a read error may underlie this. V is TRBV20-1 and J is TRBJ2-1; 14 nucleotides align to TRBD2. The germline gives CDR1 DFQATT, CDR2 SNEGSKA (reference sequence). The CDR3 runs to 17 residues. The CDR3 region has the DNA TGCTGTGCAAAGGGACTAGCGGGAGCGTTATTCTACAATGAGCAGTTCTTC. Translated: CCAKGLAGALFYNEQFF.

This clonotype was observed at least ten times. The J gene is TRBJ1-1, the V gene TRBV28; D is ambiguous. V was shortened by 5 bases and J by 0 bases, with 10 bases between the two germline ends. Germline lookup yields CDR1 MDHEN and CDR2 SYDVKM. The CDR3 sequence is 14 residues long. Here the CDR3 reads CASSRYSMNTEAFF. CDR3 coding DNA: TGTGCCAGCAGTAGGTACAGCATGAACACTGAAGCTTTCTTT.

In its sample, this clonotype was seen many times. The V and J genes are TRBV7-2 and TRBJ1-1; no definite D call. The CDR3 totals 15 residues. The germline V gene has CDR1 SGHTA and CDR2 FQGNSA. The V end lost 5 bases, the J end lost 0 bases, and 13 bases lay between the germline ends. The CDR3: CASSQMVHMNTEAFF. As DNA, the CDR3 is TGTGCCAGCAGCCAGATGGTCCACATGAACACTGAAGCTTTCTTT.

In this sample, this clonotype turned up a few times. The chain links TRBV3-1 to TRBJ2-5; 10 bases align to TRBD2. V lost 0 bases and J lost 1; bases outside the gene matches: 5. The CDR3 length is 17 residues. CDR1 is LGHDT, CDR2 YNNKEL, per germline (reference sequence). The CDR3 coding sequence is TGTGCCAGCAGCCAAGATCCACTAGCGGGAATCCAAGAGACCCAGTACTTC. Protein product: CASSQDPLAGIQETQYF.

This clonotype occurred many times. The chain is built from TRBV7-6 and TRBJ1-5, with a weak D call TRBD1 (6 bases). Trimming removed 5 bases at V and 9 bases at J, with 14 bases between. The CDR3 has 13 amino acids. Per the germline V gene, CDR1 is SGHVS and CDR2 is FNYEAQ. CDR3 nucleotides: TGTGCCAGCAGCCCGACAGGAGGGGTGCCCCAGCATTTT. Protein product: CASSPTGGVPQHF. Together with reference TRBV7-6 and TRBJ1-5, the CDR3 gives the full variable domain: GAGVSQSPRYKVTKRGQDVALRCDPISGHVSLYWYRQALGQGPEFLTYFNYEAQQDKSGLPNDRFSAERPEGSISTLTIQRTEQRDSAMYRCASSPTGGVPQHFGDGTRLSIL.

This clonotype has more than one count but fewer than ten. The chain joins TRBV6-5 to TRBJ2-7; 7 bases fit TRBD2. Germline V gives CDR1 MNHEY, CDR2 SVGAGI. This CDR3 contains 14 residues. V trimming: 6 bases; J trimming: 3 bases; junction bases outside the gene matches: 8. The CDR3 reads CASSPGTKRYEQYF. The CDR3 DNA follows: TGTGCCAGCAGCCCCGGGACTAAACGCTACGAGCAGTACTTC.

At least ten counts were recorded for this clonotype. This chain uses TRBV27 with TRBJ1-1; D perhaps matches TRBD1 (6 bases). Germline V gene sequence: CDR1 MNHEY, CDR2 SMNVEV (reference sequence). There are 14 residues in the CDR3. Trimming shortened V by 6 bases and J by 4 bases, and 15 bases separated the two germline ends. In DNA, the CDR3 is TGTGCCAGCAGCTTGGGGGGGGCGTCCACTGAAGCTTTCTTT. It is translated as CASSLGGASTEAFF.

In this sample, this clonotype turned up many times. The gene calls are TRBV11-1 and TRBJ1-2; D uncertain. This CDR3 has 14 residues. Trimming removed 3 bases from V and 5 bases from J, with 13 bases in between. Germline V CDR1 and CDR2: SGHAT, FQDESV (reference sequence). CDR3 region: CASSFASQPYGYTF. For the CDR3, the DNA is TGTGCCAGCAGCTTCGCGTCGCAGCCGTATGGCTACACCTTC.

The sample holds many counts of this clonotype. This sequence joins TRBV20-1 and TRBJ1-5, with unresolved D. This CDR3 is 14 amino acids long. Germline V lookup: CDR1 DFQATT, CDR2 SNEGSKA (reference sequence). Deletions cut 6 bases from V and 2 bases from J, with 14 bases between. In nucleotides, the CDR3 is TGCAGTGCCCCCGTTAGGAGAGGCAATCAGCCCCAGCATTTT. Translated: CSAPVRRGNQPQHF.

This rearrangement joins TRBV20-1 to TRBJ1-1; D perhaps matches TRBD1 (6 bases). V lost 5 bases, J lost 7 bases, and 23 bases lay in between. Germline V gene lookup returns CDR1 DFQATT and CDR2 SNEGSKA (reference sequence). This CDR3 has 15 amino acids. DNA for the CDR3: TGCAGTGCTTTGGGACCCAGGGGCGGAGCGGGTGAAGCTTTCTTT. It encodes CSALGPRGGAGEAFF.